This T cell receptor beta chain came from a study of shared clonotypes between healthy human individuals. Per sorted-subset replicate PCR, input was approximately 0.2 ug DNA, representing tens of thousands of T cell genomes. The assay was immunoSEQ multiplex PCR, and TCRdb's table has in-frame clones only and misses some. Of around 2.1 million clones listed, around 95% are singletons. Donors were Caucasian adults residing in Nashville, Tennessee, USA. Trimming removed 3 bases from V and 0 bases from J; junction bases left unmatched: 3. The CDR3 length is 15 residues. Germline V gene data show CDR1 as LGHNA and CDR2 as YNFKEQ.

This receptor was identified in a man younger than 35 in good health. The chain joins TRBV4-2 to TRBJ2-5; 8 nucleotides agree with TRBD2. Sequences were obtained from naive CD4+ T cells sorted from blood. Indicated subset: CD45RA+ positively selected. In DNA, the CDR3 is TGTGCCAGCAGCCATAGCGGGGACAACCAAGAGACCCAGTACTTC. This translates into CASSHSGDNQETQYF.